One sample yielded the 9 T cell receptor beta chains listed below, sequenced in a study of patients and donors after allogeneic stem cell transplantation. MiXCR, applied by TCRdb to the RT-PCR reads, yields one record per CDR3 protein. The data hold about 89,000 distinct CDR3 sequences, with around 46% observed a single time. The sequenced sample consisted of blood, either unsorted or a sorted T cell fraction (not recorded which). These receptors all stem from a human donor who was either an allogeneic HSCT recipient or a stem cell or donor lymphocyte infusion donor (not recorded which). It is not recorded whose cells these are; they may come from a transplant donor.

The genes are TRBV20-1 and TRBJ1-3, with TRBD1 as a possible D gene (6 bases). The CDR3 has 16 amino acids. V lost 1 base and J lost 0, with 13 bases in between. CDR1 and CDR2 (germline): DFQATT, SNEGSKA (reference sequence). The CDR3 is CSARGGRLHSGNTIYF. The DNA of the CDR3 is TGCAGTGCTAGAGGGGGGCGATTACACTCTGGAAACACCATATATTTT.

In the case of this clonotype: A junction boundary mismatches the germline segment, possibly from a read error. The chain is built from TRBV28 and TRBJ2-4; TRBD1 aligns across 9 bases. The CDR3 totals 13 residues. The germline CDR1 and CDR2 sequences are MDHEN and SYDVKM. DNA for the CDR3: TGTGCCAGCAGTTTATTGGGACAGGGCAGGCGGAACTTC. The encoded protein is CASSLLGQGRRNF. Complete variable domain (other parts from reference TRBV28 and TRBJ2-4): DVKVTQSSRYLVKRTGEKVFLECVQDMDHENMFWYRQDPGLGLRLIYFSYDVKMKEKGDIPEGYSVSREKKERFSLILESASTNQTSMYLCASSLLGQGRRNFGAGTRLSVL.

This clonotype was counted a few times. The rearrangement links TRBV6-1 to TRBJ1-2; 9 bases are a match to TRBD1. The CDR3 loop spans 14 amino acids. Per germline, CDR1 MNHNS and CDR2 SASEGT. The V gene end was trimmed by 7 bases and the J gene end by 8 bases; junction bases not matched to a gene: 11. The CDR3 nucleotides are TGTGCCAGCAAGCCACAGGGGGCGTTTAGAGGCTACACCTTC. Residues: CASKPQGAFRGYTF.

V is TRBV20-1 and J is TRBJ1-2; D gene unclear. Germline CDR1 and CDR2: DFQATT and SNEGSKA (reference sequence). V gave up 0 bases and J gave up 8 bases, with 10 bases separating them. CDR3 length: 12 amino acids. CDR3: CSARDPLWGYTF. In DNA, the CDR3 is TGCAGTGCTAGAGATCCGCTTTGGGGCTACACCTTC.

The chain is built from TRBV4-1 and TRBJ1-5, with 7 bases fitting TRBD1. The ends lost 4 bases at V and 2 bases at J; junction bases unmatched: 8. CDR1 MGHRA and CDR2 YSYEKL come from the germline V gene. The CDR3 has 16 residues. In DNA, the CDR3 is TGCGCCAGCAGCCCTGATGACAGGGACGGCAATCAGCCCCAGCATTTT. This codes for CASSPDDRDGNQPQHF.

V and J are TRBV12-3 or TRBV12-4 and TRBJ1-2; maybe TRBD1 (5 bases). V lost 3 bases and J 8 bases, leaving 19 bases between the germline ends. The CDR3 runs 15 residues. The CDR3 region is CASSLYSGGRRGYTF. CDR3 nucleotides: TGTGCCAGCAGTTTGTATTCGGGGGGGAGGCGAGGCTACACCTTC.

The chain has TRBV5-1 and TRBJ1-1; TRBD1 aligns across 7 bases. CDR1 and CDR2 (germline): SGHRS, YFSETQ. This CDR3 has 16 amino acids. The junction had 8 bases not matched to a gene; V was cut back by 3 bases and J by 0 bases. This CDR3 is CASSWTRQGLNTEAFF. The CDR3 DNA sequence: TGCGCCAGCAGCTGGACTCGACAGGGCCTGAACACTGAAGCTTTCTTT.

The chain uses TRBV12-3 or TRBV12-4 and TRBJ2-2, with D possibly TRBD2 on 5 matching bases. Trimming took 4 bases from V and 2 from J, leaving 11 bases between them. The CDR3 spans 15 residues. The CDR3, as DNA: TGTGCCAGCAGTTCTGAGGGCCCTAACACCGGGGAGCTGTTTTTT. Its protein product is CASSSEGPNTGELFF.

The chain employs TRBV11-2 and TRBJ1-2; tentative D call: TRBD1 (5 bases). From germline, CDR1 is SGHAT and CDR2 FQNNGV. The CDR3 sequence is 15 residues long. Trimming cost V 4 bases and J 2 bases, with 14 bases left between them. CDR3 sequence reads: CASSSGQVANYGYTF. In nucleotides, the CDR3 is TGTGCCAGCAGCTCCGGACAAGTAGCCAACTATGGCTACACCTTC.